This T cell receptor (beta chain) appears in the sequencing data of a study of cytomegalovirus exposure and HLA in healthy donors listed by TCRdb under 2017. For the study in its entirety: In an earlier analysis of several hundred of the donors, about 260 Gb of sequence data and 90 million to 120 million unique TCR beta sequences from 180 million or so T cells were reported. The number of typed donors differed by locus: 629-630 for A, B, C, DRB1 and DQB1; 500 to 550 for DQA1; some 610 for DPA1; and some 430 for DPB1. In a later genetic analysis, genome-wide SNP genotypes for about 55% of the roughly 700 donors were used, and that subset was treated as a discovery cohort. Donor age, sex, ethnicity and CMV serostatus were collected together with the repertoire data. To predict cytomegalovirus infection status, the study brought together high-throughput TCR immunosequencing, statistical association of individual TCRs with disease status, and machine learning. An earlier analysis of several hundred of the donors applied high-throughput TCR beta sequencing to assess whether each TCR beta V gene segment acted as functional or pseudogenic. In addition to the first cohort of about 650 subjects, a separate validation cohort of 120 different subjects was used. Rather than using new phenotypic data, the later analysis identified candidate immune exposures from TCR beta sequences and from how often those sequences occurred across donors. To study patterns of TCR occurrence, a later analysis re-analyzed previously published TCR beta repertoires from more than 550 donors and added high-resolution HLA genotyping. About 300 gigabases of sequencing data and tens of millions of unique TCR sequences made up an early release that covered roughly 670 HLA-typed donors. Several DR-DQ haplotypes were handled as single units for association and clustering because linkage in the cohort was strong. Of the 398 genotyped donors, about 80% fell in the genetic ancestry cluster associated with self-reported Caucasian donors. All discovery cohort repertoires had been generated using a single sequencing platform. Among about 390 genotyped donors of the cohort, an average of around 240,000 unique TCR beta nucleotide sequences were sequenced per donor, roughly 20% of them non-productive. Class I and class II HLA loci were covered by the typing at four-digit resolution. The study profiled the T cell repertoires of hundreds of subjects by immunosequencing and related them to cytomegalovirus serostatus. The study aimed to test whether cataloging public T cell receptors could reveal signatures of past pathogen exposure. General study outcomes and caveats: In a later analysis, HLA-associated TCR beta chains showed more clonal expansion and lower generation probabilities than non-associated chains that were equally common. In a later analysis, the rate of TCR association differed among HLA loci, with DRB1 alleles having the most associated TCRs and HLA-C alleles having the fewest. Compared with the 666-donor mean, donors in an Asian-associated ancestry cluster had fewer N-insertions in productive TCRs, according to a later genetic analysis. In vitro tests confirmed that three of the cytomegalovirus-associated TCR beta chains recognize cytomegalovirus antigens. Assigning TCR associations to individual alleles was difficult when HLA alleles, especially DR and DQ, strongly co-occurred. According to a later analysis, most CMV-associated TCR beta chains appeared to be HLA-restricted, and the HLA associations seemed to be driven largely by CMV exposure. Cytomegalovirus status was reported to be diagnosed by the classifier with high specificity and sensitivity in both the original and validation cohorts. For the cohort, immune exposure information was limited to CMV serostatus. Because counts were too low, around 18 rarely observed V segments, including chromosome 9 orphons, were left out of the earlier analysis of 587 of the donors. The presence/absence analyses assumed that sequencing depth was roughly uniform across donors, and that assumption may not be true. A total of roughly 160 TCR beta chains were listed by the study as associated with cytomegalovirus. A cluster of highly shared sequence variants was judged likely to represent a technical artifact of the sequencing pipeline. Correlated functional status among segregating V segments might be attributable to linkage disequilibrium, but an unknown experimental factor could not be ruled out. The authors suggested that the approach could potentially be extended to other disease states and immunological phenotypes. Most TCR sequences were seen in very few donors, while some public TCRs were found in many individuals. In a later analysis, around 17,000 TCR beta sequences were associated with specific HLA alleles at a false discovery rate of 0.05. This cohort had only TCR beta chains sequenced, and the lack of alpha or paired-chain data limited which features could be detected. In a later genetic analysis, a missense DCLRE1C variant was associated with V-gene and J-gene trimming of TCR beta chains, and the association was replicated in an independent cohort. Because the 87-base-pair reads could not distinguish some IMGT-functional V segments, including TRBV6-2 and TRBV6-3, those segments were excluded. In an earlier analysis of around 600 of the donors, most TCR beta V segments appeared in productive rearrangements about 90% or about 30% of the time, broadly matching IMGT annotations. Because some donors lacked HLA typing at each locus, the association tests relied only on the typed subset. A later analysis reported that several top co-occurrence clusters appeared linked to parvovirus B19, influenza, CMV and Epstein-Barr virus. A further reported finding was that TCR beta sequences accurately predicted the HLA-A and HLA-B alleles for most subjects in the first cohort.

The library was built by means of the immunoSEQ multiplex PCR assay. For the multiplex PCR, a mixture combining 60 forward primers for TCR Vbeta segments and 13 reverse primers for TCR Jbeta segments was used. The CDR3 region of rearranged TCR beta genes was amplified from genomic DNA with a multiplex PCR assay. The Illumina HiSeq System was used to sequence the amplified TCR beta libraries as 87-base-pair reads. The study's processing was this. Across the 500 to 700 repertoires, a later analysis counted about 81 million unique TCR beta chains, roughly 11 million of which were shared by at least two donors. To remove PCR and sequencing errors, raw reads were error-corrected and collapsed into unique sequences using a nearest-neighbor algorithm that merged closely related sequences. V, D and J gene segments were assigned by aligning CDR3 sequences to IMGT reference sequences. Each retained sequence needed at least a six-nucleotide match to both a V gene segment and a J gene segment. A rearrangement was called productive if the CDR3 had no stop codons and remained in frame with V and J, and every other rearrangement was called non-productive. CDR3 was defined by IMGT convention, running from the second conserved V-encoded cysteine to the conserved J-encoded phenylalanine. In an earlier analysis of approximately 500 of the donors, sequences lacking an unambiguous match to a single V gene segment were excluded. In an earlier analysis of approximately 590 of the donors, a V segment was called functional when productive rearrangements were above 56.7%, and segregating when the standard deviation between donors exceeded 5%. A statistical classification framework was developed to diagnose cytomegalovirus status using the catalog of TCR beta chain sequences. V and J gene assignment, in a later analysis, came from comparing TCR nucleotide sequences with IMGT/GENE-DB human TR gene sequences. In a later analysis, CDR3 sequences and most-parsimonious VDJ recombination scenarios were assigned using the TCRdist pipeline. A later analysis defined each TCR beta chain by its CDR3 amino acid sequence plus V-gene family, and excluded reads lacking a unique V-gene family. As a way to deal with suspected cross-contamination and a sequencing artifact, a later analysis dropped hundreds of nucleotide sequences that were highly shared and had low generation probability. For each public chain, a later analysis derived a clonal expansion index from normalized ranks of inferred template counts within each repertoire. In a later analysis, generation probabilities were computed with a VDJ recombination model fitted to out-of-frame rearrangements, and the resulting probabilities were checked against IGoR. Hypergeometric tests were used in a later analysis to score TCR-TCR, TCR-HLA and TCR-CMV co-occurrence, with a repertoire-size bias correction applied to the TCR pairs. In a later analysis, false discovery rates were estimated by permuting HLA or CMV assignments 20 times. In a later analysis, co-occurring TCRs were grouped with DBSCAN, and TCRdist sequence similarity was added when clustering was performed within HLA-allele-positive subsets. Repertoires with fewer than 30,000 or more than 120,000 public chains were left out of co-occurrence clustering, as were a handful of repertoires with anomalous nucleotide sharing. TCRdb retrieved this table from immuneACCESS and kept in-frame rearrangements only. Not all clones are present; in checked studies, unresolved V genes account for under half, and no reason is known for the remainder. The V and J calls and clone size come from that table; D and trimming were worked out from the DNA. A total of about 160,000 clones appear in this sample, around 80% of them only once. The leading ten clones occupy around 1.5% of the sample.

V sheds 7 bases and J sheds 9 bases, leaving 13 bases between their ends. From the germline V gene, CDR1 is ENHRY and CDR2 is SYGVKD. The CDR3 holds 13 amino acids from the cysteine to the phenylalanine. Just the 39-base CDR3 DNA is kept, in frame starting at base 1. On this clone: Its antigen is unknown. No base qualities exist here, and no much larger clone lies one base off it.

In total, 500 to 700 healthy bone marrow donors made up the cohort. All cohort members were sampled while nominally healthy, although unrecorded immune exposures were likely present. The donor was CMV seronegative and was included in the group of over 300 seronegative cohort members. A peripheral blood sample was collected from each donor, and TCR beta sequencing was performed on peripheral blood mononuclear cells. Genomic DNA extraction from the blood cell samples was performed with the Qiagen DNeasy Blood Extraction Kit. Recombination connected TRBV10-3 to TRBJ1-6; the D gene cannot be resolved reliably. What was sequenced was PBMCs. The clonotype originates from a man aged 40-49 years in good health and CMV-seronegative. The CDR3 is CAITGLSGSPLHF. The DNA is TGTGCCATCACTGGACTTTCGGGTTCACCCCTCCACTTT.